In its sample, the clone carrying this T cell receptor (beta chain) was seen many times. The antigen is not known. V was pared by 4 bases and J by 7 bases, with 8 bases of the junction left unmatched. Germline V gene lookup returns CDR1 SGHTA and CDR2 FQGNSA. The CDR3 has 15 amino acids. These data originate in a study of T cell repertoires in cytomegalovirus infection. At the level of the study: From public TCR beta signatures came an indication of both CMV infection and matching HLA type.

Study-level points and caveats: Ex vivo, HLA-C-restricted CMV-specific TCR beta clonotypes prevailed over the rest of the response.

TCRdb re-called the reads through MiXCR, storing one row per CDR3 protein. The sample has a few hundred thousand distinct CDR3 sequences, roughly 9% seen once. V is TRBV7-2 and J is TRBJ2-1; 9 bases line up with TRBD1. This TCR was recovered from a human donor in good health (CMV status not recorded). Some clones in this sample may be carry-over from other donors' samples. The sample taken for sequencing was PBMCs. In nucleotides, the CDR3 is TGTGCCAGCAGCTGGGGGGGACAGGGTAGAAATGAGCAGTTCTTC. Protein product: CASSWGGQGRNEQFF.